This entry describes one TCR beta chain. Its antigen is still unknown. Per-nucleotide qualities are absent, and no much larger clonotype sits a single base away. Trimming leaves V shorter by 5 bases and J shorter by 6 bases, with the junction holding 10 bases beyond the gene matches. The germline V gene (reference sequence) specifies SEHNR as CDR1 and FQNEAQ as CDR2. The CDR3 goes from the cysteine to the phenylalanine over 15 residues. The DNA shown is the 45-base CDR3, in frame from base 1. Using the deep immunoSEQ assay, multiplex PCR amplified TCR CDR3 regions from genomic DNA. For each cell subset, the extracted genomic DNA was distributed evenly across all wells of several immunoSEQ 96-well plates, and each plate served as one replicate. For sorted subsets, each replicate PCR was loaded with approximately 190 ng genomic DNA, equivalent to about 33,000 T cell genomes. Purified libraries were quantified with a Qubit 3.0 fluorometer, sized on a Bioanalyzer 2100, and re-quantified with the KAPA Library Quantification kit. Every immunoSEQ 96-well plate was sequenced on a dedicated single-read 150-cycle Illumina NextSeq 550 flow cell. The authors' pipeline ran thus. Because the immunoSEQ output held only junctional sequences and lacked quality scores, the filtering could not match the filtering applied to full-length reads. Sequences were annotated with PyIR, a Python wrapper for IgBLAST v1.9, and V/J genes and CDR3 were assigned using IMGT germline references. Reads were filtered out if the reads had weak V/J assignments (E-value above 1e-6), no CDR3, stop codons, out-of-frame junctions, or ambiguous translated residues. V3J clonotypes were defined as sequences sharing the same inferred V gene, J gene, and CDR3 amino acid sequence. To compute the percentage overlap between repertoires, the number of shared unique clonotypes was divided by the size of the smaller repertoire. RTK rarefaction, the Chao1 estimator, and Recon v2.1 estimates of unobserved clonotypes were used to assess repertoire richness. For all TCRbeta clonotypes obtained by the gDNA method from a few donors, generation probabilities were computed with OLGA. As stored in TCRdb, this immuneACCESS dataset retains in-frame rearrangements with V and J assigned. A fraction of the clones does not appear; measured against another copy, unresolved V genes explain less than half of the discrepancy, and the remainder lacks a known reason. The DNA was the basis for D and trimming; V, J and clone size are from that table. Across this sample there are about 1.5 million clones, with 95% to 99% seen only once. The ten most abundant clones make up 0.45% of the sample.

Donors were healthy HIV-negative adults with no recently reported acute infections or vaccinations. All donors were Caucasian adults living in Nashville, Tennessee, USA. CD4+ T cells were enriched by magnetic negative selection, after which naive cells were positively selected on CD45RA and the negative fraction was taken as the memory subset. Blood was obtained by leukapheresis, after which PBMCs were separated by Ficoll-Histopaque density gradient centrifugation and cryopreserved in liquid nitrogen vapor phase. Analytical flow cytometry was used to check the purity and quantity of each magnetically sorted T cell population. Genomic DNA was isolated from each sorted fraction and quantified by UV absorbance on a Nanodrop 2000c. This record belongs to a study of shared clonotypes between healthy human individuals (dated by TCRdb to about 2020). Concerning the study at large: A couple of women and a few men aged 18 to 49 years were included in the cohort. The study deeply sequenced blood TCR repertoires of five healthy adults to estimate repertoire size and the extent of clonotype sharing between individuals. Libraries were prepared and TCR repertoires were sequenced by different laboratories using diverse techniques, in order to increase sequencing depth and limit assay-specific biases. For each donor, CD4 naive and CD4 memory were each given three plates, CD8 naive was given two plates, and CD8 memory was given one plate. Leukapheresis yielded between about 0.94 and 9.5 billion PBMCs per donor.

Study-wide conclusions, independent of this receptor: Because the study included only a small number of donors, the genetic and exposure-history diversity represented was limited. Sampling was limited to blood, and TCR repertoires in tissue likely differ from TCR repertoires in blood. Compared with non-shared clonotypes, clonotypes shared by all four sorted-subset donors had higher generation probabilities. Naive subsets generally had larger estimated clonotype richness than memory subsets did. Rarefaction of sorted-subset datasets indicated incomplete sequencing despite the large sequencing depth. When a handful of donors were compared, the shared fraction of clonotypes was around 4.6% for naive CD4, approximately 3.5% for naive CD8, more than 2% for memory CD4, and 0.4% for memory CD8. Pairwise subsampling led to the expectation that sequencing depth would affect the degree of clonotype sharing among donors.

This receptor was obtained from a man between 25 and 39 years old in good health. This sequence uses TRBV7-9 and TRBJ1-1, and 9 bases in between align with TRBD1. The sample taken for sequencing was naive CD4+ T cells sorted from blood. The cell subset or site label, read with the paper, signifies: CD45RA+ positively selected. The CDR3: CASSPNRGQHAEAFF. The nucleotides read TGTGCCAGCAGCCCCAACAGGGGGCAGCACGCTGAAGCTTTCTTT.